Included here is one T cell receptor beta chain sequence, with context. This CDR3 region has 14 residues. V dropped 4 bases and J dropped 5; count of bases not matched to a gene: 6. The germline CDR1 and CDR2 sequences are SGHNT and YYREEE (reference sequence). This entry comes from a study of blood T cell repertoires in COVID-19. The repertoire was sequenced with immunoSEQ multiplex PCR; TCRdb's copy has only in-frame clones and lacks some. The table shows 120,000 or so clones, with around 90% occurring only once. The source of this sequence is a woman aged 55 to 70 with COVID-19, enrolled during active disease. The sequenced sample consisted of peripheral blood. The V call is TRBV5-4, the J call TRBJ1-1, with 9 bases matching TRBD1. The CDR3 sequence: CASSPGQGITEAFF. Written as DNA, the CDR3 is TGTGCCAGCAGCCCGGGACAGGGAATTACTGAAGCTTTCTTT.